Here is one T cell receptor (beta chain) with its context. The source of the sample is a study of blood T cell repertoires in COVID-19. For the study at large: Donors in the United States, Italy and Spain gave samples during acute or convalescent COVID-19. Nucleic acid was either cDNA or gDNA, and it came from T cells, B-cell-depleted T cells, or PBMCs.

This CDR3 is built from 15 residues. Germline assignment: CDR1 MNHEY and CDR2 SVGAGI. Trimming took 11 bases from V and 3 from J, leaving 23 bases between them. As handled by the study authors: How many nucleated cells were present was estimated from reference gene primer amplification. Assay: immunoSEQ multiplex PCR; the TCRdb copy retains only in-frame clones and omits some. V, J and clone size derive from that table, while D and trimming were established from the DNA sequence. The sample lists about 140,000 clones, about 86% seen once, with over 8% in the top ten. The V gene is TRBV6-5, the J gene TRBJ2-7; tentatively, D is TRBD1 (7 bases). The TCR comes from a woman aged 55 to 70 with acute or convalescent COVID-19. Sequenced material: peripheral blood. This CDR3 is CASQGGAMVSYEQYF. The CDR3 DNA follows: TGTGCCTCCCAGGGGGGCGCGATGGTTAGCTACGAGCAGTACTTC.